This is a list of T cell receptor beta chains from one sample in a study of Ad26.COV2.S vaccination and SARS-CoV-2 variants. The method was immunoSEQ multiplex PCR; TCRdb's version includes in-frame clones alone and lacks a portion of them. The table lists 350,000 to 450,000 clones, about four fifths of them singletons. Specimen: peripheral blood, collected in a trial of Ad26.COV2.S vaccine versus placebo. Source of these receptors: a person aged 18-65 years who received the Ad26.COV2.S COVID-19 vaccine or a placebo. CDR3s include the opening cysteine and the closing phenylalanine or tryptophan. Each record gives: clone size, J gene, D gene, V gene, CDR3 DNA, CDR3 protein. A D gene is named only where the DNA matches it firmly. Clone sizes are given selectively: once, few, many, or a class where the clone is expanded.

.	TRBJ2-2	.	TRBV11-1	TGTGCCAGCAGCCAGGACAGTAACACCGGGGAGCTGTTTTTT	CASSQDSNTGELFF
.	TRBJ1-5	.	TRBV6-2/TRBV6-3	TGTGCCAGCAGCCTTGGCCCTATCCCGCTCGAAGGGCCCCAGCATTTT	CASSLGPIPLEGPQHF
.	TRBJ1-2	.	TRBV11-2	TGTGCCAGCAGCCCGCGTTTGGCGGGCTATGGCTACACCTTC	CASSPRLAGYGYTF
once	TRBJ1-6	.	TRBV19	TGTGCCAGTAGTCGGGACATTCGGGATTCACCCCTCCACTTT	CASSRDIRDSPLHF
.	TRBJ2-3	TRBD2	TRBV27	TGTGCCAGCAGTTTACGGACTAGCGGGGGGTACCCGGGTAGGAAGACGCAGTATTTT	CASSLRTSGGYPGRKTQYF
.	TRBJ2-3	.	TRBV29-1	TGCAGCGTTGAAGAGGCCGGCACCTTGGATACGCAGTATTTT	CSVEEAGTLDTQYF
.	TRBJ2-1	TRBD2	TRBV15	TGTGCCACCAGCAGAGGCGGGGGGGACTACAATGAGCAGTTCTTC	CATSRGGGDYNEQFF
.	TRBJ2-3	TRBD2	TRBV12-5	TGTGCTAGTGGTCAACGACTAGCGGGAGTGGGGGATACGCAGTATTTT	CASGQRLAGVGDTQYF
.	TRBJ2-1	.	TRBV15	TGTGCCACCAGCGGCGAGCGGAGCTCCTACAATGAGCAGTTCTTC	CATSGERSSYNEQFF
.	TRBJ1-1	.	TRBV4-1	TGCGCCAGCAGTTATACTGAAGAGGACACTGAAGCTTTCTTT	CASSYTEEDTEAFF
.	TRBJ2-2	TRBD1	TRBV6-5	TGTGCCAGCAGGCGGGACAGGGGGCTTGCCGGGGAGCTGTTTTTT	CASRRDRGLAGELFF
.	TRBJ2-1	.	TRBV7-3	TGTGCCAGCAGCTTAGCTCCCGGGACATCCTACAATGAGCAGTTCTTC	CASSLAPGTSYNEQFF
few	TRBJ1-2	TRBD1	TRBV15	TGTGCCACCAGCAGAGATCGTTCAACGGGCAGGGGGACTGGCTACACCTTC	CATSRDRSTGRGTGYTF
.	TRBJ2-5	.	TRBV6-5	TGTGCCAGCAGTAGGCAGGCCCCGGCCCAGTACTTC	CASSRQAPAQYF
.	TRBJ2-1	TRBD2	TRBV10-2	TGCGCCAGCACACAGACTAGCGGGAGATTGGATGAGCAGTTCTTC	CASTQTSGRLDEQFF
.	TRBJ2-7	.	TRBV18	TGTGCCAGCTCCACAATTTCCGACGAGCAGTACTTC	CASSTISDEQYF
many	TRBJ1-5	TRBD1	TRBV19	TGTGCCAGTACCCGGGGGCAGGGGGACAATCAGCCCCAGCATTTT	CASTRGQGDNQPQHF
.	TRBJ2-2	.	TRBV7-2	TGTGCCAGCAGCTTAGGTTGGGGTAACACCGGGGAGCTGTTTTTT	CASSLGWGNTGELFF
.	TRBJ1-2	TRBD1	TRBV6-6	TGTGCCAGCAGGGACAGGGACGCTTACACCTTC	CASRDRDAYTF
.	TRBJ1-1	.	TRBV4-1	TGCGCCAGCAGCCAAGCCTGGGGTGGACCGACCAAAGCTTTCTTT	CASSQAWGGPTKAFF
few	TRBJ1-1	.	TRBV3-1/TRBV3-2	TGTGCCAGCAGACTAATACAGGGAGGCACTGAAGCTTTCTTT	CASRLIQGGTEAFF
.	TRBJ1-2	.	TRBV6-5	TGTGCCAGCAGTTACTCGTTTAGGGCCTTC	CASSYSFRAF
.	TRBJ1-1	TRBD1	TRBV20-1	TGCAGTGCTAGTGACCGACAGGGGGTACCGGGTGGAGCTTTCTTT	CSASDRQGVPGGAFF
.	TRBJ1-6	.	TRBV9	TGTGCCAGCAGCGACCCACAGGGAGTAAATTCACCCCTCCACTTT	CASSDPQGVNSPLHF
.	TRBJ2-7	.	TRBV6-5	TGTGCCAGCAGTTACGCAGGGGGGCACGAGCAGTACTTC	CASSYAGGHEQYF
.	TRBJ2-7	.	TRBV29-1	TGCAGCGTTGTATTCACTCGACCATCCTACGAGCAGTACTTC	CSVVFTRPSYEQYF
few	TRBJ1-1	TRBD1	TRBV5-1	TGCGCCAGCAGCTTGGGTGGACAGGGGCTGAACACTGAAGCTTTCTTT	CASSLGGQGLNTEAFF
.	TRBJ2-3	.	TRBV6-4	TGTGCCAGCAGTGACTCTCAGCTGTCAGATACGCAGTATTTT	CASSDSQLSDTQYF
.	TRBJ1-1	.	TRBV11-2	TGTGCCAGCAGCTTAAGTCCGGCCAACACTGAAGCTTTCTTT	CASSLSPANTEAFF
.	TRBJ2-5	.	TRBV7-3	TGTGCCAGCAGCCGGGACCCCCGGGAGACCCAGTACTTC	CASSRDPRETQYF
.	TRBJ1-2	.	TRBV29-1	TGCAGCGTTGGGTTGGGGGGCTATGGCTACACCTTC	CSVGLGGYGYTF
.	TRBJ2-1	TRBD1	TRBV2	TGTGCCAGCCTTTCGGACAGGGTGTACAATGAGCAGTTCTTC	CASLSDRVYNEQFF
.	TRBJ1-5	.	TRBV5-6	TGTGCCAGCAGCTTCAGGGATGGCAATCAGCCCCAGCATTTT	CASSFRDGNQPQHF
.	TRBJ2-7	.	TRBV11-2	TGTGCCAGCAGCCCCCCCGCAGTAGGTTCCTACGAGCAGTACTTC	CASSPPAVGSYEQYF
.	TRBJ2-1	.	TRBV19	TGTGCCAGTAGTCCCTGGGCTAGTAGTAATGAGCAGTTCTTC	CASSPWASSNEQFF
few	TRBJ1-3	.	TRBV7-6	TGTGCCAGCAGCGCGATCGGGGGCTTGGGAAACACCATATATTTT	CASSAIGGLGNTIYF
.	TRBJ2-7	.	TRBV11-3	TGTGCCAGCAGCTCCTTCTACGAGCAGTACTTC	CASSSFYEQYF
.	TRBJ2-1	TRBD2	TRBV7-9	TGTGCCAGCAGCCCCCCGGGGGCGGGGGGGCCAAACAATGAGCAGTTCTTC	CASSPPGAGGPNNEQFF
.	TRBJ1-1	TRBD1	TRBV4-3	TGCGCCAGCAGCCGTCACAGGGGGGAGACTGAAGCTTTCTTT	CASSRHRGETEAFF
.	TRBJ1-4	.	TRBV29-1	TGCAGCGTAGAGAAAGAAAAACTGTTTTTT	CSVEKEKLFF
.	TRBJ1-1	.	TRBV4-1	TGCGCCAGCAGCCAAGTCGCGGCTGGAACTGAAGCTTTCTTT	CASSQVAAGTEAFF
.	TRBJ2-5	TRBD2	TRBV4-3	TGCGCCAGCAGCCAAGCCCTGCCGGGACTAGGGGAGGAGACCCAGTACTTC	CASSQALPGLGEETQYF
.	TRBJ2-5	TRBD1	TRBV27	TGTGCCAGCAGGGACAGGGATCAGGAGACCCAGTACTTC	CASRDRDQETQYF
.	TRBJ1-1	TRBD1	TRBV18	TGTGCCACAAAATTGGACAGGGTGAACACTGAAGCTTTCTTT	CATKLDRVNTEAFF
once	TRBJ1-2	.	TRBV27	TGTGCCAGCAGTTTAGAAGGTTGGGGACGCCCATATGGCTACACCTTC	CASSLEGWGRPYGYTF
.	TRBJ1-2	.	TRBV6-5	TGTGCCAGCAGAGTGACGGACGCCTATGGCTACACCTTC	CASRVTDAYGYTF
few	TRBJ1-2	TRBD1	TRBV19	TGTGCCAGTACCTCGACAGGGTGGGGTTATGGCTACACCTTC	CASTSTGWGYGYTF
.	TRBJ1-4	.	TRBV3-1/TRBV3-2	TGTGCCAGCAGCCTCCAGGGAGCGCGTAATGAAAAACTGTTTTTT	CASSLQGARNEKLFF
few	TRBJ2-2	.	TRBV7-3	TGTGCCAGCAGCTCGAAAGAGGCCGGGGAGCTGTTTTTT	CASSSKEAGELFF
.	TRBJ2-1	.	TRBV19	TGTGCCAGTAGTATAGAATCAAGCGATGAGCAGTTCTTC	CASSIESSDEQFF
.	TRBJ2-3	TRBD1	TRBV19	TGTGCCAGTAGCCCGGGACAGGGGGCCACAGATACGCAGTATTTT	CASSPGQGATDTQYF
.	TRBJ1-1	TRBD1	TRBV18	TGTGCCAGCTCACGACAGGGGGCGGAGCGGAACACTGAAGCTTTCTTT	CASSRQGAERNTEAFF
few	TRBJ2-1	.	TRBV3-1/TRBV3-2	TGTGCCAGCAGCCAAGATACGGGACTCCTGTACAATGAGCAGTTCTTC	CASSQDTGLLYNEQFF
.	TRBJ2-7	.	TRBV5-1	TGCGCCAGCAGCCCACCCGGCAACGAGCAGTACTTC	CASSPPGNEQYF
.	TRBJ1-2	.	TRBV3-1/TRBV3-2	TGTGCCAGCAGCCAAGTACAGGCTCCTAACTATGGCTACACCTTC	CASSQVQAPNYGYTF
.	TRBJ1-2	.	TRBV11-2	TGTGCCAGCAGCTTAGACCGTGGGAGGGGGTCTGGCTACACCTTC	CASSLDRGRGSGYTF
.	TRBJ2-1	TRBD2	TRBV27	TGTGCCAGCATCCCACCGGGACTAGCGGGGGGGCACTCCTACAATGAGCAGTTCTTC	CASIPPGLAGGHSYNEQFF
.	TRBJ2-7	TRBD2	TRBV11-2	TGTGCCAGCAGCTTAGCGGGAGGGCCCTCGCACGAGCAGTACTTC	CASSLAGGPSHEQYF
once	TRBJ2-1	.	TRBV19	TGTGCCAGTAGGTCTAGCCGGGAGAGAGCCGAGCAGTTCTTC	CASRSSRERAEQFF